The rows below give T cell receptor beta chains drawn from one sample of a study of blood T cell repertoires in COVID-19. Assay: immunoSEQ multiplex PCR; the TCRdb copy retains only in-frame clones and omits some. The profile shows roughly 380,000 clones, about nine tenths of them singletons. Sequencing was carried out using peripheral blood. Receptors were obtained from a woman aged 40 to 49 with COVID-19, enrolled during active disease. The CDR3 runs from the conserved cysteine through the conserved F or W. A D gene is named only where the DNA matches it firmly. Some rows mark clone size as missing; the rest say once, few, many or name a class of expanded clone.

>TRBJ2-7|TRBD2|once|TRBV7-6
TGTGCCAGCAGCACTTTGGGAGCGGGGGGCTCTTACGAGCAGTACTTC
CASSTLGAGGSYEQYF
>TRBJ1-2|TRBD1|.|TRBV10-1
TGCGCCAGCAGTGGAACAGGGGAAGTCTATGGCTACACCTTC
CASSGTGEVYGYTF
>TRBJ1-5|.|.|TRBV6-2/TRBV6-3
TGTGCCAGCAGTTACCTCACAGCGGATCAGCCCCAGCATTTT
CASSYLTADQPQHF
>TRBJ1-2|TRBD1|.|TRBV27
TGTGCCAGCAGGCGTACAGGGGGAGGTGGCTACACCTTC
CASRRTGGGGYTF
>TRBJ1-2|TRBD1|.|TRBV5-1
TGCGCCAGCAACCGGGACAGGGGTTTCAGTGGCTACACCTTC
CASNRDRGFSGYTF
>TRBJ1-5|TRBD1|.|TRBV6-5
TGTGCCAGCAGTTACGATGGACAGGGCAATCAGCCCCAGCATTTT
CASSYDGQGNQPQHF
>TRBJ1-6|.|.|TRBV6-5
TGTGCCAGCAAAACAGGCAATTCACCCCTCCACTTT
CASKTGNSPLHF
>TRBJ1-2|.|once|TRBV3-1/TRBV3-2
TGTGCCAGCAGCCAAAAACAGAACTATGGCTACACCTTC
CASSQKQNYGYTF
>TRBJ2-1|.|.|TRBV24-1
TGTGCCACCAGTGATTTTGGCCGCTCAGAGCAGTTCTTC
CATSDFGRSEQFF
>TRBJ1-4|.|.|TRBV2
TGTGCCAGCAAAGCTGACAGGACTAATGAAAAACTGTTTTTT
CASKADRTNEKLFF
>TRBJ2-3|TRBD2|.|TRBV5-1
TGCGCCAGCAGCTGGGGACTAGCGGGAGGGCCCCGCACAGATACGCAGTATTTT
CASSWGLAGGPRTDTQYF
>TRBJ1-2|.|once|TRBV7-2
TGTGCCAGCAGCTTAGGAGAAACCTATGGCTACACCTTC
CASSLGETYGYTF
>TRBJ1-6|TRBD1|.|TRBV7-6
TGTGCCAGCAGCCCTGGGACAGGGGAGAATTCACCCCTCCACTTT
CASSPGTGENSPLHF
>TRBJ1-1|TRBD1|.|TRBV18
TGTGCCAGCTCACCATTACTGGGACAGGGTTTCACTGAAGCTTTCTTT
CASSPLLGQGFTEAFF
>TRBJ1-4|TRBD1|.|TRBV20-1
TGCAGTGCTAGTGGCGGGACAGGGGATGAAAAACTGTTTTTT
CSASGGTGDEKLFF
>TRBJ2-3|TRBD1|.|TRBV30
TGTGCCTTGGACAGGGGCGTTTTTGATACGCAGTATTTT
CALDRGVFDTQYF
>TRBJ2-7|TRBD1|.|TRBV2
TGTGCCAGCAGATGGACAGGGGGCGAGCAGTACTTC
CASRWTGGEQYF
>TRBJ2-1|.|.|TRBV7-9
TGTGCCAGCAGTCTAGGACTCTACAATGAGCAGTTCTTC
CASSLGLYNEQFF
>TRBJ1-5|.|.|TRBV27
TGTGCCAGCAGTCCCTTGACAGATCAGCCCCAGCATTTT
CASSPLTDQPQHF
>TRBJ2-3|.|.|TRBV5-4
TGTGCCAGCAGCTCCCCTTCGGATACGCAGTATTTT
CASSSPSDTQYF
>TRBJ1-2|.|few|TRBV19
TGTGCCAGTAGTATCCGTTTCTCCCCGACAGTCCTCTATGGCTACACCTTC
CASSIRFSPTVLYGYTF
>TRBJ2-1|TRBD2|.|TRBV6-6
TGTGCCAGCAGTCGTCTAGCGGATGAGCAGTTCTTC
CASSRLADEQFF
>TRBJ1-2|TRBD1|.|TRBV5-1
TGCGCCAGCAGCTTATGGGACAGGGTGGGGAACACCTTC
CASSLWDRVGNTF
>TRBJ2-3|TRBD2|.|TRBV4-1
TGCGCCAGCGGCAGATTGGTTAGCGGGGGGACAGATACGCAGTATTTT
CASGRLVSGGTDTQYF
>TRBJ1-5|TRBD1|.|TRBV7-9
TGTGCCAGCAGCTTCACAGGGGAGTGGCAGCCCCAGCATTTT
CASSFTGEWQPQHF
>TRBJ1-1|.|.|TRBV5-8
TGTGCCAGCAGCCAGGACTTAGAAGCTTTCTTT
CASSQDLEAFF